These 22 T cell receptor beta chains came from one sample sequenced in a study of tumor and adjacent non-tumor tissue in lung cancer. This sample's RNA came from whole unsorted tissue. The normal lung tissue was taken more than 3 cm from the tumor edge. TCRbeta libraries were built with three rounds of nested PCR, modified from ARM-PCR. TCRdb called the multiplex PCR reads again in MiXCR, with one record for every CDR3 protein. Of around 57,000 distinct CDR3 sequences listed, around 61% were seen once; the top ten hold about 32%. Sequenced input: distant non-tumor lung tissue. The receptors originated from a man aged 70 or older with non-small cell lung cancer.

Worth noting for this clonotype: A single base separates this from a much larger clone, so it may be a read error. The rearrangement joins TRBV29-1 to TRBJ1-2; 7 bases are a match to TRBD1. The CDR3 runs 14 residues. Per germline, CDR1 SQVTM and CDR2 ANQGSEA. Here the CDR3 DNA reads TGCAGCGTCTCCTACATGACAGGGCGGAATGGCTACATCTTC. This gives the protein CSVSYMTGRNGYIF.

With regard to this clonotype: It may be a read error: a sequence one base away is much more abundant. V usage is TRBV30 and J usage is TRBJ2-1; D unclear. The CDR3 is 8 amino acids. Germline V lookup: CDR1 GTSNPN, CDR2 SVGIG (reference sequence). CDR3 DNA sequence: TGTGCCTGGAATGAGGAGTTCTTC. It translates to CAWNEEFF.

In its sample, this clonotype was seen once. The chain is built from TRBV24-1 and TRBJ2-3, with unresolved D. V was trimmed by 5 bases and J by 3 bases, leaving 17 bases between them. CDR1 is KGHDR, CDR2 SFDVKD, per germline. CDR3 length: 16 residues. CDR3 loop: CATSAPPGRSTDTQYF. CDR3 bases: TGTGCCACCAGTGCCCCTCCTGGACGGAGTACAGATACGCAGTATTTT.

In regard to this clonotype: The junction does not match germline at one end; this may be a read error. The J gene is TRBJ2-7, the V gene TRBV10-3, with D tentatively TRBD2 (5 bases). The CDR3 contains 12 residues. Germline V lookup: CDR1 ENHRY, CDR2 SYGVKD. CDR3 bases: TGTGATACCGGGAAGGTAAACTACGAACAGTACTTC. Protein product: CDTGKVNYEQYF.

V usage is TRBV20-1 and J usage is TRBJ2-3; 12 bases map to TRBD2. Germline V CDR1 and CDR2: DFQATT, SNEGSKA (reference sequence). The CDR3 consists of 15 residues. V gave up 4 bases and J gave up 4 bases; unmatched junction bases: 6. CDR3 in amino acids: CSAITSGGPADTQYF. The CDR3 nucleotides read TGCAGTGCTATAACTAGCGGGGGGCCAGCAGATACGCAGTATTTT.

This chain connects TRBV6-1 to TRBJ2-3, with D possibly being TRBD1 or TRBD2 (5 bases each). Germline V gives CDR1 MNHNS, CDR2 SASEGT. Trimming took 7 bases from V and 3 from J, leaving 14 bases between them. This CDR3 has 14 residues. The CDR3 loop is CASMGVAETDTQYF. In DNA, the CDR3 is TGTGCCAGCATGGGGGTGGCAGAAACAGATACGCAGTATTTT.

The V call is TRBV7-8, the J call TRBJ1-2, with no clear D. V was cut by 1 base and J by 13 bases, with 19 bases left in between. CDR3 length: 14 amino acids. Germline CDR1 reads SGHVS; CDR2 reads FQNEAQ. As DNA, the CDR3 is TGTGCCAGCAGCTTAGAAAGGCAGGTCTATGGCCTCACCTTC. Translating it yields CASSLERQVYGLTF. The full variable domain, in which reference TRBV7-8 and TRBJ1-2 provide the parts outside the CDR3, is GAGVSQSPRYKVAKRGQDVALRCDPISGHVSLFWYQQALGQGPEFLTYFQNEAQLDKSGLPSDRFFAERPEGSVSTLKIQRTQQEDSAVYLCASSLERQVYGLTFGSGTRLTVV.

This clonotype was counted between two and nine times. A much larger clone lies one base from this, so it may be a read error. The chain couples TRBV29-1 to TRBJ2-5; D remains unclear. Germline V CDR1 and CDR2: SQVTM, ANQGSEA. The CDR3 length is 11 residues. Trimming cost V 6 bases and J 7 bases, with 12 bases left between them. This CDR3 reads CSVGEVATQYF. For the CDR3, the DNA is TGCAGCGTCGGTGAGGTTGCGACCCAGTACTTC.

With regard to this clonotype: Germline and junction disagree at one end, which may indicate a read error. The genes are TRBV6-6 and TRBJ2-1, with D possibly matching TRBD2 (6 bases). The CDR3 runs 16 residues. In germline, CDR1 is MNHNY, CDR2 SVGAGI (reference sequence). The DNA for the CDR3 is TGTGCCAGCAGTTACGACCTAGCGCCCAATTACAATGAGCGGTTCTTC. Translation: CASSYDLAPNYNERFF.

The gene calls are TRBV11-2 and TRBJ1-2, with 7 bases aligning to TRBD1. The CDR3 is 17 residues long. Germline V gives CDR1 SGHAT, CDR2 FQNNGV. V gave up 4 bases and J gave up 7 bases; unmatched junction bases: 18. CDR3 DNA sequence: TGTGCCAGCAGCTCCTACTCGACAGGGCTGGACCGACGTGGCTACACCTTC. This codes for CASSSYSTGLDRRGYTF.

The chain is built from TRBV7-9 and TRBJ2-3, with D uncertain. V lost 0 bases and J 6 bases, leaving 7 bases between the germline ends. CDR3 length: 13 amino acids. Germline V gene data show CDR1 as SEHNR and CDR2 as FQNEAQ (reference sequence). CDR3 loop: CASSLAGADTQYF. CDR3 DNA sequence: TGTGCCAGCAGCTTAGCGGGCGCTGATACGCAGTATTTT.

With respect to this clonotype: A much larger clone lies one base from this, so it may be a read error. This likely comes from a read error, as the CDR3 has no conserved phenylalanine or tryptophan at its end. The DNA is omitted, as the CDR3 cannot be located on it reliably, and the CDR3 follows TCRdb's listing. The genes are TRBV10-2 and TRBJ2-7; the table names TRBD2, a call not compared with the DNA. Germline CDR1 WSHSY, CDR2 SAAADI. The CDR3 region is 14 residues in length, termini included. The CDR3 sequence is CASSVKAGGDPHYL.

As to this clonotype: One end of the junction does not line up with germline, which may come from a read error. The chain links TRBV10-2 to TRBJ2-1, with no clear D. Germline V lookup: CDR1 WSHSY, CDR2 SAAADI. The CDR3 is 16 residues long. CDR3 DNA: TGCGCCAGCAGGGCCGCGATGTCCCCATCCCACAATGAGCAATTCTTC. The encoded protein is CASRAAMSPSHNEQFF.

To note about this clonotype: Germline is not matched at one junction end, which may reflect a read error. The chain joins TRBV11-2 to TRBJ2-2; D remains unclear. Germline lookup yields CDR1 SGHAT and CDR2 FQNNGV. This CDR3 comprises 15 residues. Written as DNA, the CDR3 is TGCGCCTGCAGCTTATCAAGGGTTAGCACCGGGGAGCTGTTTTTT. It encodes CACSLSRVSTGELFF. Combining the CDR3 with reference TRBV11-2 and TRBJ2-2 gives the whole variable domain EAGVAQSPRYKIIEKRQSVAFWCNPISGHATLYWYQQILGQGPKLLIQFQNNGVVDDSQLPKDRFSAERLKGVDSTLKIQPAKLEDSAVYLCACSLSRVSTGELFFGEGSRLTVL.

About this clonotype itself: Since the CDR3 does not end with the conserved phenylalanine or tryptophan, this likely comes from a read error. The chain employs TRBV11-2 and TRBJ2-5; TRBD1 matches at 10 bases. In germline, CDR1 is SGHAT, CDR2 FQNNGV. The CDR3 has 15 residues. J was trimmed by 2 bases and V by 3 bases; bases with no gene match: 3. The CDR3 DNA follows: TGTGCCAGCAGCTTGGGACAGGGGTTTCAAGAGACCCAGTACTTA. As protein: CASSLGQGFQETQYL.

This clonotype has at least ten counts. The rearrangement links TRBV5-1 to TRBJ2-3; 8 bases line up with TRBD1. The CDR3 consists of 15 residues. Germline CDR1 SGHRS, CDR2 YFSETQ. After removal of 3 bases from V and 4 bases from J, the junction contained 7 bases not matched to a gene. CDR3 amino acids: CASSSTGDRADTQYF. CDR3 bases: TGCGCCAGCAGCTCGACAGGGGATCGAGCAGATACGCAGTATTTT.

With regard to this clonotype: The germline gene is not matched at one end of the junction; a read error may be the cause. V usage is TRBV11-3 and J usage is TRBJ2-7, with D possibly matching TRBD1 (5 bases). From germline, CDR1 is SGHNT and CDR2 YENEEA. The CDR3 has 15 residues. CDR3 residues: CASSPAVTVAYEQYF. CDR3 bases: TGTGCCAGCAGCCCTGCCGTGACAGTGGCCTACGAACAGTACTTC.

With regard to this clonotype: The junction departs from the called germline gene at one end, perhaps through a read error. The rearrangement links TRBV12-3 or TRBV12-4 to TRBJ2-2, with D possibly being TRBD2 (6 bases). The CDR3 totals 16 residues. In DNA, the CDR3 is TGTGCCAGCAGTTTAGCTTCGGGAGAGGGAACCGGGGAGCCGTTTTTT. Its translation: CASSLASGEGTGEPFF.

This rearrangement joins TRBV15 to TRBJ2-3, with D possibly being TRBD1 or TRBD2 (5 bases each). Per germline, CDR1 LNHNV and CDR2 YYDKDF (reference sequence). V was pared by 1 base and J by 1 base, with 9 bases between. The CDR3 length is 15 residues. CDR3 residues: CATSRAGGGTDTQYF. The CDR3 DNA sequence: TGTGCCACCAGCAGAGCTGGGGGTGGCACAGATACGCAGTATTTT. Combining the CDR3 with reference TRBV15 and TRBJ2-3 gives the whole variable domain DAMVIQNPRYQVTQFGKPVTLSCSQTLNHNVMYWYQQKSSQAPKLLFHYYDKDFNNEADTPDNFQSRRPNTSFCFLDIRSPGLGDTAMYLCATSRAGGGTDTQYFGPGTRLTVL.

CDR3 nucleotide sequence: TGTGCCAGCAGCTTAAACGGAGACACCATATATTTT. Protein sequence: CASSLNGDTIYF. The V gene is TRBV7-2, the J gene TRBJ1-3, with no clear D. V was shortened by 2 bases and J by 8 bases, with 7 bases between the two germline ends. Germline CDR1 is SGHTA and CDR2 is FQGNSA. The CDR3 sequence is 12 residues long.

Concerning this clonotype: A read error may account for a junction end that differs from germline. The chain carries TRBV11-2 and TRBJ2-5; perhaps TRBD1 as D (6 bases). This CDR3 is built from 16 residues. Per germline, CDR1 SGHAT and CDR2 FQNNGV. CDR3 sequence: CASSWTGTSDQETQYF. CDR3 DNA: TGTGCTAGCAGCTGGACCGGGACATCGGACCAAGAGACCCAGTACTTC.

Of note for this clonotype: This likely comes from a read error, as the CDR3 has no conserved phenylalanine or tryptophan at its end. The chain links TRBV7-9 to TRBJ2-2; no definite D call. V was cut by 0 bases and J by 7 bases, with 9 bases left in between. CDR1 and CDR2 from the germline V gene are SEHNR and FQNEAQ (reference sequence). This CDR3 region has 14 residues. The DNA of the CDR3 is TGTGCCAGCAGCTTAGCCGTCGTCGGCGGGGAGCTGTTTTTA. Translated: CASSLAVVGGELFL.